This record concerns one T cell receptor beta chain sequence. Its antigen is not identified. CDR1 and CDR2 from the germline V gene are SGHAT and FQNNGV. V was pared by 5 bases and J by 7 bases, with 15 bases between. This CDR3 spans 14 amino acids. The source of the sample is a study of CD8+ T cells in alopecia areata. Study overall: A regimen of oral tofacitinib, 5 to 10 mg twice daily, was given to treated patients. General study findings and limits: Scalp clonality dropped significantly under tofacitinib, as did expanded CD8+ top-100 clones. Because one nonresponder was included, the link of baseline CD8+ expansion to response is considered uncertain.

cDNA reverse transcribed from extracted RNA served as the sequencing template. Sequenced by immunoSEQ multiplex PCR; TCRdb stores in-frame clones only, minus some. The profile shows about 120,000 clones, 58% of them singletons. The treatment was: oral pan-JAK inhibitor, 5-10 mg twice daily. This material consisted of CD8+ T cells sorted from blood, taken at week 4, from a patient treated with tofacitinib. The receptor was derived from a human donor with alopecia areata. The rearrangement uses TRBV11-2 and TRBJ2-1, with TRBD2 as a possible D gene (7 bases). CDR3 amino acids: CASSIGGPGNEQFF. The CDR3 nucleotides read TGTGCCAGCAGCATCGGGGGGCCTGGGAATGAGCAGTTCTTC.